This T cell receptor beta chain derives from a study of control samples from healthy donors and cancer patients. Profiling relied on immunoSEQ multiplex PCR, and the TCRdb table lists in-frame clones only, not all of them. In the table there are under 80,000 clones, approximately 94% of which are singletons. This clone occurred a few times. The CDR3 length is 13 residues. The germline CDR1 and CDR2 sequences are SGHRS and YFSETQ. V dropped 4 bases and J dropped 1 base, with 8 bases sitting between them. V is TRBV5-1 and J is TRBJ1-1; D gene ambiguous. The clonotype originates from a woman aged 40 to 50 with lung cancer. The specimen was PBMCs. CDR3 nucleotide sequence: TGCGCCAGCAGCCGTATGGAGAACACTGAAGCTTTCTTT. Amino acids: CASSRMENTEAFF. The whole variable domain, filled in from reference TRBV5-1 and TRBJ1-1, reads KAGVTQTPRYLIKTRGQQVTLSCSPISGHRSVSWYQQTPGQGLQFLFEYFSETQRNKGNFPGRFSGRQFSNSRSEMNVSTLELGDSALYLCASSRMENTEAFFGQGTRLTVV.